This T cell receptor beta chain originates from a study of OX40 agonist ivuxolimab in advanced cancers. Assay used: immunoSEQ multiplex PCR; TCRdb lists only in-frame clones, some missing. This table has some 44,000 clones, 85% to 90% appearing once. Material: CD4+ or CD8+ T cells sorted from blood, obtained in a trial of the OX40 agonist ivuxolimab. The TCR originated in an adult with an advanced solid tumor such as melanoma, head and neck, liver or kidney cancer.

This chain's CDR3 is CASSLEDGWNTEAFF. CDR3 nucleotide sequence: TGCGCCAGCAGCTTGGAGGACGGTTGGAACACTGAAGCTTTCTTT. V is TRBV5-1 and J is TRBJ1-1; no reliable D call. V was clipped by 0 bases and J by 1 base, with 10 bases between them. This CDR3 is built from 15 residues. Per germline, CDR1 SGHRS and CDR2 YFSETQ.